Sequencing of this T cell receptor (beta chain) was carried out in a study of identical twins. Study-level points and caveats: The models gave estimates that fell short of the out-of-frame TCR alpha sharing seen in monozygotic twins.

About this clonotype itself: Its antigen is still unknown.

Template switching added a universal primer site; cDNA carried unique molecular identifiers. One entry per CDR3 protein results from TCRdb running MiXCR on the 5' RACE reads. The sample contains approximately 250,000 distinct CDR3 sequences, 6.5% of which appear only once. Germline V gene data show CDR1 as MNHEY and CDR2 as SMNVEV (reference sequence). This CDR3 region has 12 residues. With 3 bases removed from V and 4 bases from J, the gap between germline ends came to 5 bases. The same sample was also studied in work on T cells expressing NK-cell markers.

The sequence came from a woman aged 18-35 years in good health. The chain carries TRBV27 and TRBJ2-3; D remains unclear. The sequencing input was CD8+ T cells sorted from blood. CDR3 coding DNA: TGTGCCAGCAGTTTCATTTCAGATACGCAGTATTTT. It specifies CASSFISDTQYF.